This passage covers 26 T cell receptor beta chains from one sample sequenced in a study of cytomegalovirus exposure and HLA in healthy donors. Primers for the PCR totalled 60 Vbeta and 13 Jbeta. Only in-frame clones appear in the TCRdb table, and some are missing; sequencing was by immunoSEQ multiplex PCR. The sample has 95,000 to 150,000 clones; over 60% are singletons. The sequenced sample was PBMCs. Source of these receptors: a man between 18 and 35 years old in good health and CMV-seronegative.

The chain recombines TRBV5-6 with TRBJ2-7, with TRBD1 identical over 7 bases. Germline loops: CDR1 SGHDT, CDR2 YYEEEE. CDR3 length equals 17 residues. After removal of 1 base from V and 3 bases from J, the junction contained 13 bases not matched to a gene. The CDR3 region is CASSLSMDRRLLYEQYF. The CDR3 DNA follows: TGTGCCAGCAGCTTGAGTATGGACAGGCGTCTTCTCTACGAGCAGTACTTC. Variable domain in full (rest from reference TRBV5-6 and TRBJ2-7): DAGVTQSPTHLIKTRGQQVTLRCSPKSGHDTVSWYQQALGQGPQFIFQYYEEEERQRGNFPDRFSGHQFPNYSSELNVNALLLGDSALYLCASSLSMDRRLLYEQYFGPGTRLTVT.

The CDR3 bases are TGTGCCAGCTCACCTTTTCGGTTCTCTGGGGCCAACGTCCTGACTTTC. This codes for CASSPFRFSGANVLTF. The V call is TRBV18, the J call TRBJ2-6; the D is unclear. The ends were cut back, 3 bases at V and 0 bases at J, with 9 bases in the middle. This CDR3 has 16 residues. The germline CDR1 and CDR2 sequences are KGHSH and LQKENI.

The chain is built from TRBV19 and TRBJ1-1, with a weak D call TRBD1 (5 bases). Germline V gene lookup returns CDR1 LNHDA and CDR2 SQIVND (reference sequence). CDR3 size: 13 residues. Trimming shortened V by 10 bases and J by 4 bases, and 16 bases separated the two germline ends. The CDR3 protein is CATQLQGSTEAFF. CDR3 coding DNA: TGTGCCACCCAGCTGCAGGGTAGCACTGAAGCTTTCTTT.

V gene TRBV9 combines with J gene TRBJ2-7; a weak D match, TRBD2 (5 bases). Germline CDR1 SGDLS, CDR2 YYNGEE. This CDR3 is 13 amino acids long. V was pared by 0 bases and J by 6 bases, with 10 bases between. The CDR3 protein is CASSVGVASEQYF. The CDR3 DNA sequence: TGTGCCAGCAGCGTAGGAGTAGCGAGCGAGCAGTACTTC. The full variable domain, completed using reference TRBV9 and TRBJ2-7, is DSGVTQTPKHLITATGQRVTLRCSPRSGDLSVYWYQQSLDQGLQFLIQYYNGEERAKGNILERFSAQQFPDLHSELNLSSLELGDSALYFCASSVGVASEQYFGPGTRLTVT.

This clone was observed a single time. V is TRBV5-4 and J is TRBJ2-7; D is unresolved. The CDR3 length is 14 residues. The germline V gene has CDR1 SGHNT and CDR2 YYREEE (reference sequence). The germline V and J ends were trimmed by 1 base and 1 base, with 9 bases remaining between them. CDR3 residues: CASSLSPQSYEQYF. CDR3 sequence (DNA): TGTGCCAGCAGCTTGTCCCCACAGTCCTACGAGCAGTACTTC.

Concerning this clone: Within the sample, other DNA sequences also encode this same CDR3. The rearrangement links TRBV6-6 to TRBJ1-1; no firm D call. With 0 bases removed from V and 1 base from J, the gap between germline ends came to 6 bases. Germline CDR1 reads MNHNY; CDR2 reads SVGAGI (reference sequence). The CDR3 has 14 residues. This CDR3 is CASSYSAENTEAFF. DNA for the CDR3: TGTGCCAGCAGTTACTCGGCCGAGAACACTGAAGCTTTCTTT.

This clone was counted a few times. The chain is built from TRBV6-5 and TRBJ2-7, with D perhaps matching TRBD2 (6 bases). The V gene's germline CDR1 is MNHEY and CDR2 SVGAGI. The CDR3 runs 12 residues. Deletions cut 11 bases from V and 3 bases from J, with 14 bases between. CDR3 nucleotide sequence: TGTGCCGCGACGGGAGCAAGCTACGAGCAGTACTTC. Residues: CAATGASYEQYF.

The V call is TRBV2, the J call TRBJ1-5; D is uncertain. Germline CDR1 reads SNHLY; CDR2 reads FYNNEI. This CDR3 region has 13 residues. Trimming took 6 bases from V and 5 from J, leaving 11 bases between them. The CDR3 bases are TGTGCCAGCAGCACTTTGAGGGATCAGCCCCAGCATTTT. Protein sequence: CASSTLRDQPQHF. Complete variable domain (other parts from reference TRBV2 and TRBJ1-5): EPEVTQTPSHQVTQMGQEVILRCVPISNHLYFYWYRQILGQKVEFLVSFYNNEISEKSEIFDDQFSVERPDGSNFTLKIRSTKLEDSAMYFCASSTLRDQPQHFGDGTRLSIL.

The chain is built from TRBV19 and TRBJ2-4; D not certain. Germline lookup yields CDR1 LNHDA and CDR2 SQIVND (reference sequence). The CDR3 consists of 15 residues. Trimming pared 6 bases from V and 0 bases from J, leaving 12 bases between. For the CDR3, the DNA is TGTGCCAGTAGCCTAACAGAGCTAGCCAAAAACATTCAGTACTTC. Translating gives CASSLTELAKNIQYF.

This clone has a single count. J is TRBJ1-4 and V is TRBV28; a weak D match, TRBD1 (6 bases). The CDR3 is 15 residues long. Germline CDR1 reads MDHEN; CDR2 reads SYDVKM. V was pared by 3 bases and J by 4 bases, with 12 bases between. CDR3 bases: TGTGCCAGCAGTTTCGAAGGGGGTCTTAATGAAAAACTGTTTTTT. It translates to CASSFEGGLNEKLFF. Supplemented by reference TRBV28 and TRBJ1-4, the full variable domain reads DVKVTQSSRYLVKRTGEKVFLECVQDMDHENMFWYRQDPGLGLRLIYFSYDVKMKEKGDIPEGYSVSREKKERFSLILESASTNQTSMYLCASSFEGGLNEKLFFGSGTQLSVL.

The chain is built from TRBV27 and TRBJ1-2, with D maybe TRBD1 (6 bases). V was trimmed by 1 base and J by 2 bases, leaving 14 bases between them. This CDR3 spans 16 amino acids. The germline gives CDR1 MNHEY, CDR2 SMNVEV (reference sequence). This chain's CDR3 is CASSLLGGNPNYGYTF. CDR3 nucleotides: TGTGCCAGCAGTTTATTAGGGGGAAACCCCAACTATGGCTACACCTTC.

The CDR3: CASSPGGGLPMNTEAFF. The DNA of the CDR3 is TGTGCCAGCAGCCCCGGGGGGGGACTTCCTATGAACACTGAAGCTTTCTTT. This chain connects TRBV5-6 to TRBJ1-1; D may be TRBD1 (5 bases). Germline CDR1 and CDR2: SGHDT and YYEEEE. V was clipped by 4 bases and J by 0 bases, with 19 bases between them. This CDR3 contains 17 residues.

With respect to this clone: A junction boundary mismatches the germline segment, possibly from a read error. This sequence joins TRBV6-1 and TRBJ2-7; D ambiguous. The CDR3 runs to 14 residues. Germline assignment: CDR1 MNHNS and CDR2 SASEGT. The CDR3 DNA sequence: TGTGTCAGCAGTGAGTGGGCTGGCTCCTACGAGCAGTACTTC. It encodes CVSSEWAGSYEQYF.

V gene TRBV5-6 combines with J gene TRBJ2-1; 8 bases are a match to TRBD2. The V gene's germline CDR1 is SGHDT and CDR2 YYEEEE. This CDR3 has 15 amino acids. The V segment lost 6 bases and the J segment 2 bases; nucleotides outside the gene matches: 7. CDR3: CASTSSGKAYNEQFF. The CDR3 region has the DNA TGTGCCAGCACCAGTAGCGGGAAGGCCTACAATGAGCAGTTCTTC.

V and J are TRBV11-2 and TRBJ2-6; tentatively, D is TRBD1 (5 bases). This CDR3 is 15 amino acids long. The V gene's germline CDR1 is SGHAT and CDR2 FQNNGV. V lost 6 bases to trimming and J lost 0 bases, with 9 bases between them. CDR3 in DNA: TGTGCCAGCAGTCCGACAGCCTCTGGGGCCAACGTCCTGACTTTC. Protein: CASSPTASGANVLTF.

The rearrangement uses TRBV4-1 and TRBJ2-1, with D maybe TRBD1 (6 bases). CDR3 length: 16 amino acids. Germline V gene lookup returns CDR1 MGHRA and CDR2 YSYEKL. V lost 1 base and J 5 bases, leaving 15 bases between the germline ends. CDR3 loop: CASSQVRGNTDNEQFF. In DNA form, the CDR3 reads TGCGCCAGCAGCCAAGTCAGGGGCAATACCGACAATGAGCAGTTCTTC.

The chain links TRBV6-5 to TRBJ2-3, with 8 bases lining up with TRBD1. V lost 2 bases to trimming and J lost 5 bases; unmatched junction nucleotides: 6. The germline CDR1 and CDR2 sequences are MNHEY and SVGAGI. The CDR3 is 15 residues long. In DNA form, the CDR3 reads TGTGCCAGCAGTTACCAGGGGGCCGGAGGAGATACGCAGTATTTT. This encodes CASSYQGAGGDTQYF.

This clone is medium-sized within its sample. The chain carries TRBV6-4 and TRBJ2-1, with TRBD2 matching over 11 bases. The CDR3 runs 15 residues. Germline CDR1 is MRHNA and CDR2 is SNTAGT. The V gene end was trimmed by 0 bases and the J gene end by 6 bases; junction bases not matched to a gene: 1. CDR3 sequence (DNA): TGTGCCAGCAGTGACTCTAGCGGGGGGGCCAATGAGCAGTTCTTC. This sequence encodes CASSDSSGGANEQFF.

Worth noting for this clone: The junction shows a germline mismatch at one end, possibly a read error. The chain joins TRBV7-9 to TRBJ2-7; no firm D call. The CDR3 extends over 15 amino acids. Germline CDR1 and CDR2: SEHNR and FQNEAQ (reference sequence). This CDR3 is CSSSFPRGDAWEQYF. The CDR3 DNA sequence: TGTTCCAGCAGCTTCCCTCGCGGAGACGCGTGGGAGCAGTACTTC. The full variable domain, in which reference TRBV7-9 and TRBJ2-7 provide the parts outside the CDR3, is DTGVSQNPRHKITKRGQNVTFRCDPISEHNRLYWYRQTLGQGPEFLTYFQNEAQLEKSRLLSDRFSAERPKGSFSTLEIQRTEQGDSAMYLCSSSFPRGDAWEQYFGPGTRLTVT.

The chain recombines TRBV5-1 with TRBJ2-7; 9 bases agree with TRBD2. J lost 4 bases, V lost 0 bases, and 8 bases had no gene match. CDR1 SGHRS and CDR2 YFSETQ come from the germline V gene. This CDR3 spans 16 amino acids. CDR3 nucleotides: TGCGCCAGCAGCTTGGCCTTGGCGGGAGGGCGATACGAGCAGTACTTC. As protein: CASSLALAGGRYEQYF.

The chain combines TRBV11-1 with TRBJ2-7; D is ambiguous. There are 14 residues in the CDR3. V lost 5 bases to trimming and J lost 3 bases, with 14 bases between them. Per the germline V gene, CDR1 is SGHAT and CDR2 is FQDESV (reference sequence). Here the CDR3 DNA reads TGTGCCAGCAGCCGACGCCTAGTTCACTACGAGCAGTACTTC. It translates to CASSRRLVHYEQYF.

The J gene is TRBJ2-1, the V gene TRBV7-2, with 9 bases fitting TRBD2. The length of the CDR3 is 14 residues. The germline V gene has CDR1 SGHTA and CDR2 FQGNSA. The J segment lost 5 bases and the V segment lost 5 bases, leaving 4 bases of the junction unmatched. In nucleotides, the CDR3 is TGTGCCAGCAGCAAGCGGGGGGCCCACAATGAGCAGTTCTTC. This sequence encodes CASSKRGAHNEQFF.

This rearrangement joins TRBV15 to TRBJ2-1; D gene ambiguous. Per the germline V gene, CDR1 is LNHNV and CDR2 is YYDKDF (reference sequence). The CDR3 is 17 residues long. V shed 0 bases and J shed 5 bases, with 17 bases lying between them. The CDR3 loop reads CATSRELGVWANNEQFF. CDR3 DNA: TGTGCCACCAGCAGAGAATTAGGCGTTTGGGCTAACAATGAGCAGTTCTTC.

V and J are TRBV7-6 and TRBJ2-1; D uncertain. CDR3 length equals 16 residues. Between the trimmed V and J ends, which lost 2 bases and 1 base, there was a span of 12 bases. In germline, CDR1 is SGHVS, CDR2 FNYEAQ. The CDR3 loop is CASSLRSGSSYNEQFF. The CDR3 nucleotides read TGTGCCAGCAGCTTAAGGAGTGGCAGTTCCTACAATGAGCAGTTCTTC.

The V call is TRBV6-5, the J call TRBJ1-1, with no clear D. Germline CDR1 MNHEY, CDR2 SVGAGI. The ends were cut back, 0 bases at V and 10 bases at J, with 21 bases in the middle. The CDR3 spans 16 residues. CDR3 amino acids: CASSYSAHRVIFGAFF. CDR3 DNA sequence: TGTGCCAGCAGTTACTCCGCCCATCGAGTGATTTTTGGAGCTTTCTTT.

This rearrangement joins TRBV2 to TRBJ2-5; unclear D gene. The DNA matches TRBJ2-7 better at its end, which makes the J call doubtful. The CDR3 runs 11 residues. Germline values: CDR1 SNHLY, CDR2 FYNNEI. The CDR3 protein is CASSIAYEQYF. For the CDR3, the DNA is TGTGCCAGCAGTATTGCTTACGAGCAGTACTTC.